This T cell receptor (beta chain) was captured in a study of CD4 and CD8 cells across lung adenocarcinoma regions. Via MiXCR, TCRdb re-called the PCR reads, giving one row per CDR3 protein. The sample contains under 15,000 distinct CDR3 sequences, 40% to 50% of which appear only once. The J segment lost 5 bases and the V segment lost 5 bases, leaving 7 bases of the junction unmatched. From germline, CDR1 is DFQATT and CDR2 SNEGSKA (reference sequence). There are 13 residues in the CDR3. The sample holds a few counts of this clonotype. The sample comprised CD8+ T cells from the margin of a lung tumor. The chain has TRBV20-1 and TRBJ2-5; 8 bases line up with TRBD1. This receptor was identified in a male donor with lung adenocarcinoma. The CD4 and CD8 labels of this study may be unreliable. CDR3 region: CSAARGRGETQYF. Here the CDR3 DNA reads TGCAGTGCTGCCAGGGGGCGAGGGGAGACCCAGTACTTC.